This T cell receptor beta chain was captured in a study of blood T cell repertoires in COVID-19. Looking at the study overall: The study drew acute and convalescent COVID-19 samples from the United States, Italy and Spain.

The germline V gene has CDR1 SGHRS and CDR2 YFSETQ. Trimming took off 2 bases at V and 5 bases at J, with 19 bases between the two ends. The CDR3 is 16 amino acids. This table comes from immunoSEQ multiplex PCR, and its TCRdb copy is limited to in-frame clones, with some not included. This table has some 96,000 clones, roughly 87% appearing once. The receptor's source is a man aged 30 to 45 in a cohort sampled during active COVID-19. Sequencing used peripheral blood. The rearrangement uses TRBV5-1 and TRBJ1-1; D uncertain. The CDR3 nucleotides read TGCGCCAGCAGCTTAGGCGGGCCCGGGCGGGGTACTGAAGCTTTCTTT. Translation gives CASSLGGPGRGTEAFF.